These 24 T cell receptor beta chains were sequenced from one sample in a study of control samples from healthy donors and cancer patients. Data came from immunoSEQ multiplex PCR; TCRdb stores just in-frame clones and leaves some out. The sample has 63,000 or so clones; approximately 89% are singletons. Specimen: PBMCs. These receptors originate from a man in his fifties or sixties with colorectal cancer.

This chain uses TRBV2 with TRBJ1-3; D remains unclear. V lost 3 bases and J lost 0, with 6 bases in between. The CDR3 consists of 14 residues. Germline V gene data show CDR1 as SNHLY and CDR2 as FYNNEI. CDR3 nucleotide sequence: TGTGCCAGCAGTGAGAATTTCTCTGGAAACACCATATATTTT. Protein: CASSENFSGNTIYF.

The gene calls are TRBV18 and TRBJ2-1, with 10 bases that match TRBD2. CDR3 size: 20 residues. V lost 2 bases, J lost 4 bases, and 17 bases stayed unmatched. Per the germline V gene, CDR1 is KGHSH and CDR2 is LQKENI. The CDR3 loop reads CASSPISLLAGATRYNEQFF. The CDR3 DNA reads as TGTGCCAGCTCACCAATCAGTTTGCTAGCGGGGGCGACCAGGTACAATGAGCAGTTCTTC.

CDR3 DNA sequence: TGTGCCAGCTCATCTGAAAAGACAGGGGCGTTCTCCTACGAGCAGTACTTC. It codes for CASSSEKTGAFSYEQYF. This rearrangement joins TRBV18 to TRBJ2-7, with 8 nucleotides matching TRBD1. CDR3 length: 17 residues. Trimming cost V 5 bases and J 0 bases; bases outside gene matches: 12. Germline assignment: CDR1 KGHSH and CDR2 LQKENI.

The J gene is TRBJ1-2, the V gene TRBV29-1; D is possibly TRBD1 (5 bases). CDR1 SQVTM and CDR2 ANQGSEA come from the germline V gene. With 8 bases removed from V and 2 bases from J, the gap between germline ends came to 18 bases. This CDR3 has 14 residues. This CDR3 reads CSTDGGGLNYGYTF. CDR3 DNA sequence: TGCAGCACCGACGGGGGGGGTTTAAACTATGGCTACACCTTC.

The chain joins TRBV7-9 to TRBJ2-2; TRBD1 might be the D (6 bases). Trimming took 5 bases from V and 6 from J, leaving 16 bases between them. CDR1 is SEHNR, CDR2 FQNEAQ, per germline (reference sequence). This CDR3 has 15 amino acids. The CDR3 DNA sequence: TGTGCCAGCAGCCCAAGGGGGTTTGTAGCCGGGGAGCTGTTTTTT. Its translation is CASSPRGFVAGELFF.

This clone has only a few counts. The genes are TRBV6-4 and TRBJ2-4; D is possibly TRBD1 (5 bases). The germline V gene encodes CDR1 MRHNA and CDR2 SNTAGT. The V and J ends lost 6 bases and 3 bases respectively, with 9 bases between them. This CDR3 is built from 13 residues. CDR3 amino acids: CASRSTVKNIQYF. The CDR3 DNA reads as TGTGCCAGCAGGTCGACAGTCAAAAACATTCAGTACTTC.

This chain uses TRBV19 with TRBJ1-5, with D possibly being TRBD1 (5 bases). V lost 1 base and J 4 bases, leaving 8 bases between the germline ends. This CDR3 has 14 residues. The germline gives CDR1 LNHDA, CDR2 SQIVND (reference sequence). Here the CDR3 DNA reads TGTGCCAGTAGTATAGCAGGGCGGAATCAGCCCCAGCATTTT. Translating gives CASSIAGRNQPQHF.

The V and J genes are TRBV18 and TRBJ1-2; 9 nucleotides agree with TRBD1. V lost 4 bases to trimming and J lost 0 bases; unmatched junction nucleotides: 9. The CDR3 totals 17 residues. CDR1 and CDR2 from the germline V gene are KGHSH and LQKENI. The CDR3 DNA reads as TGTGCCAGCTCACGCCCCGGGACAGGGCTGGCTAACTATGGCTACACCTTC. This gives the protein CASSRPGTGLANYGYTF.

There are a few counts of this clone. The chain employs TRBV6-5 and TRBJ2-2, with unresolved D. Germline CDR1 MNHEY, CDR2 SVGAGI. CDR3 length equals 12 residues. The germline V and J ends were trimmed by 8 bases and 7 bases, with 11 bases remaining between them. Here the CDR3 DNA reads TGTGCCAGCTCCCGGGCTAACGGGGAGCTGTTTTTT. As protein: CASSRANGELFF.

Here the CDR3 reads CASSGQGSPGREAFF. The CDR3 DNA is TGTGCCAGCAGTGGCCAAGGGAGCCCGGGCCGGGAAGCTTTCTTT. The chain carries TRBV25-1 and TRBJ1-1; D remains unclear. The V end lost 4 bases, the J end lost 8 bases, and 20 bases lay between the germline ends. CDR1 is MGHDK and CDR2 is SYGVNS in the germline V gene. The CDR3 consists of 15 residues.

This chain joins TRBV7-2 and TRBJ2-1; D not certain. Germline CDR1 is SGHTA and CDR2 is FQGNSA. The germline V and J ends were trimmed by 2 bases and 6 bases, with 8 bases remaining between them. This CDR3 has 13 amino acids. The DNA for the CDR3 is TGTGCCAGCAGCTTATACAGTGGCAATGAGCAGTTCTTC. Translated, it gives CASSLYSGNEQFF.

The V gene is TRBV6-5, the J gene TRBJ1-6; D perhaps matches TRBD1 (6 bases). Trimming took off 2 bases at V and 7 bases at J, with 15 bases between the two ends. The germline gives CDR1 MNHEY, CDR2 SVGAGI. The CDR3 is 16 residues long. This CDR3 is CASSYGVGQTNSPLHF. For the CDR3, the DNA is TGTGCCAGCAGTTACGGTGTAGGACAGACCAATTCACCCCTCCACTTT.

The chain has TRBV28 and TRBJ2-1; D uncertain. The CDR3 spans 15 residues. Germline V lookup: CDR1 MDHEN, CDR2 SYDVKM. V was trimmed by 1 base and J by 8 bases, leaving 15 bases between them. The CDR3 here is CASSLSGPSDYEQFF. Written as DNA, the CDR3 is TGTGCCAGCAGTTTATCGGGCCCCAGTGATTATGAGCAGTTCTTC.

The genes are TRBV18 and TRBJ1-1, with 11 bases that match TRBD1. The CDR3 is 13 residues long. The V gene end was trimmed by 1 base and the J gene end by 10 bases; junction bases not matched to a gene: 2. The germline V gene has CDR1 KGHSH and CDR2 LQKENI. CDR3 region: CASSPQGQGGAFF. CDR3 DNA sequence: TGTGCCAGCTCACCACAGGGACAGGGGGGAGCTTTCTTT.

This clone was detected a few times. This chain links TRBV7-2 with TRBJ2-7; the D gene is possibly TRBD1 (5 bases). Germline-derived CDR1 and CDR2 are SGHTA and FQGNSA. This CDR3 is built from 14 residues. V was pared by 1 base and J by 3 bases, with 10 bases between. The CDR3 spells CASSLEWTIYEQYF. The CDR3 coding sequence is TGTGCCAGCAGCTTAGAGTGGACAATCTACGAGCAGTACTTC.

The rearrangement uses TRBV6-6 and TRBJ1-1; 9 bases match TRBD1. Germline CDR1 is MNHNY and CDR2 is SVGAGI (reference sequence). This CDR3 is 14 amino acids long. The V segment lost 6 bases and the J segment 10 bases; nucleotides outside the gene matches: 12. The CDR3 DNA sequence: TGTGCCAGCAGACAGCGGACAGGGGTAAAAAGAGCTTTCTTT. Translating gives CASRQRTGVKRAFF.

The rearrangement links TRBV7-3 to TRBJ2-1, with 7 bases identical to TRBD1. The CDR3 has 15 amino acids. Germline CDR1 reads SGHTA; CDR2 reads FQGTGA. V was pared by 5 bases and J by 3 bases, with 7 bases of the junction left unmatched. As DNA, the CDR3 is TGTGCCAGCAGCCGTTCAGGGGGAAACTACAATGAGCAGTTCTTC. It yields the protein CASSRSGGNYNEQFF. Full variable domain (rest looked up from reference TRBV7-3 and TRBJ2-1): GAGVSQTPSNKVTEKGKYVELRCDPISGHTALYWYRQSLGQGPEFLIYFQGTGAADDSGLPNDRFFAVRPEGSVSTLKIQRTERGDSAVYLCASSRSGGNYNEQFFGPGTRLTVL.

The V gene is TRBV11-2, the J gene TRBJ2-5, with TRBD2 matching over 11 bases. Trimming took 1 base from V and 7 from J; bases not matched to a gene: 8. The CDR3 totals 16 residues. The germline gives CDR1 SGHAT, CDR2 FQNNGV. The CDR3 here is CASSLALAGGAGTQYF. The CDR3 DNA is TGTGCCAGCAGCTTAGCCCTAGCGGGGGGTGCTGGGACCCAGTACTTC.

This chain links TRBV7-8 with TRBJ2-1, with TRBD1 identical over 10 bases. Per germline, CDR1 SGHVS and CDR2 FQNEAQ. V gave up 2 bases and J gave up 7 bases; unmatched junction bases: 2. CDR3 length equals 14 residues. CDR3 residues: CASSLRDRGNEQFF. The CDR3 nucleotides read TGTGCCAGCAGCTTAAGGGACAGGGGTAATGAGCAGTTCTTC.

The chain recombines TRBV5-1 with TRBJ2-3; D remains ambiguous. CDR1 and CDR2 (germline): SGHRS, YFSETQ. The CDR3 consists of 12 residues. The V and J ends lost 4 bases and 2 bases respectively, with 5 bases between them. The DNA for the CDR3 is TGCGCCAGCAGCACCCACACAGATACGCAGTATTTT. This translates into CASSTHTDTQYF.

The chain uses TRBV7-2 and TRBJ1-3; 7 nucleotides match TRBD1. The V segment lost 5 bases and the J segment 0 bases; nucleotides outside the gene matches: 4. The CDR3 runs 15 residues. Germline V gene data show CDR1 as SGHTA and CDR2 as FQGNSA. The CDR3 coding sequence is TGTGCCAGCAGCCCGGGACAGATCTCTGGAAACACCATATATTTT. Translation gives CASSPGQISGNTIYF.

V and J are TRBV3-1 (or the pseudogene TRBV3-2) and TRBJ2-3; TRBD2 agrees at 10 bases. This CDR3 is 13 amino acids long. V dropped 8 bases and J dropped 8; count of bases not matched to a gene: 7. Germline assignment: CDR1 LGHDT and CDR2 YNNKEL (reference sequence). CDR3 sequence (DNA): TGTGCCAGCCGTCCTAGCGGGGGCGGTACGCAGTATTTT. Its translation: CASRPSGGGTQYF.

This chain links TRBV5-4 with TRBJ1-5; 11 bases are a match to TRBD1. Germline lookup yields CDR1 SGHNT and CDR2 YYREEE (reference sequence). The CDR3 runs 15 residues. With V trimmed by 4 bases and J by 4 bases, 4 bases remained unmatched. The CDR3 protein is CASSEGQGVNQPQHF. The CDR3 nucleotides are TGTGCCAGCAGCGAGGGACAGGGGGTAAATCAGCCCCAGCATTTT.

The chain links TRBV9 to TRBJ2-1; 13 nucleotides line up with TRBD2. CDR1 and CDR2 from the germline V gene are SGDLS and YYNGEE. The length of the CDR3 is 16 residues. Unmatched junction bases numbered 4, after V lost 4 bases and J lost 3 bases. The CDR3 spells CASSSGTSGVYNEQFF. CDR3 sequence (DNA): TGTGCCAGCAGCTCAGGGACTAGCGGGGTCTACAATGAGCAGTTCTTC.